The 24 T cell receptor beta chains below were found in one sample sequenced in a study of vaccination and CD4 T cells after COVID-19. Their recognized antigens are unknown. Noted time point: late sampling 161 to 241 days after vaccination in three convalescent patients. The treatment here: approximately nine-day PBMC culture with coronavirus spike peptide pools or control peptides (ViraFEST assay). CD4+ T cells that had been cultured provided DNA sequenced with the Oncomine TCR Beta short-read assay. TCRdb called the PCR reads again in MiXCR, with one record for every CDR3 protein. The data hold some 17,000 distinct CDR3 sequences, with around half observed a single time. The specimen comprised CD4+ T cells from blood, cultured in vitro, sampled about 7 months after SARS-CoV-2 vaccination. The receptors were sampled from a human donor who had recovered from COVID-19.

This clonotype was counted a few times. The gene calls are TRBV6-1 and TRBJ1-5; D may be TRBD1 (6 bases). The V end lost 6 bases, the J end lost 4 bases, and 16 bases lay between the germline ends. CDR3 length equals 15 residues. The germline V gene has CDR1 MNHNS and CDR2 SASEGT. CDR3 DNA sequence: TGTGCCAGCAGCCGTACGACAGGCGGAAATCAGCCCCAGCATTTT. Amino acid sequence: CASSRTTGGNQPQHF.

This rearrangement joins TRBV7-2 to TRBJ2-7; D unresolved. The V end was cut by 0 bases, the J end by 3 bases, with 9 bases between. CDR1 is SGHTA, CDR2 FQGNSA, per germline. This CDR3 has 14 residues. As DNA, the CDR3 is TGTGCCAGCAGCTTAGCGCCTACGAGCTACGAGCAGTACTTC. It encodes CASSLAPTSYEQYF. The full variable domain, in which reference TRBV7-2 and TRBJ2-7 provide the parts outside the CDR3, is GAGVSQSPSNKVTEKGKDVELRCDPISGHTALYWYRQSLGQGLEFLIYFQGNSAPDKSGLPSDRFSAERTGGSVSTLTIQRTQQEDSAVYLCASSLAPTSYEQYFGPGTRLTVT.

V and J are TRBV7-6 and TRBJ2-5; 11 bases are a match to TRBD1. V was pared by 5 bases and J by 5 bases, with 22 bases of the junction left unmatched. The CDR3 has 20 amino acids. Germline assignment: CDR1 SGHVS and CDR2 FNYEAQ. CDR3 loop: CASSHPEGQGALGIGETQYF. As DNA, the CDR3 is TGTGCCAGCAGCCACCCAGAAGGACAGGGGGCGCTTGGGATTGGGGAGACCCAGTACTTC.

The chain recombines TRBV6-1 with TRBJ1-1, with 9 bases aligning to TRBD1. The CDR3 consists of 14 residues. The J segment lost 0 bases and the V segment lost 6 bases, leaving 2 bases of the junction unmatched. CDR1 and CDR2 from the germline V gene are MNHNS and SASEGT. The CDR3 spells CASSRTGVNTEAFF. Written as DNA, the CDR3 is TGTGCCAGCAGCCGGACAGGGGTGAACACTGAAGCTTTCTTT.

The chain joins TRBV7-2 to TRBJ2-7; D call uncertain. Trimming removed 0 bases at V and 3 bases at J, with 15 bases between. Germline-derived CDR1 and CDR2 are SGHTA and FQGNSA. CDR3 length: 16 amino acids. The CDR3, as DNA: TGTGCCAGCAGCTTAGCGATTTACAGCCATAGCTACGAGCAGTACTTC. Its translation is CASSLAIYSHSYEQYF.

The rearrangement joins TRBV6-1 to TRBJ1-1, with TRBD1 identical over 7 bases. V lost 7 bases and J lost 1; bases outside the gene matches: 9. This CDR3 contains 15 residues. The germline gives CDR1 MNHNS, CDR2 SASEGT. As DNA, the CDR3 is TGTGCCAGCAATTTAGCCGGGACAGAGAACACTGAAGCTTTCTTT. Its translation: CASNLAGTENTEAFF.

This clonotype was observed a few times. This chain uses TRBV15 with TRBJ2-5; 9 nucleotides align to TRBD2. Unmatched junction bases numbered 6, after V lost 3 bases and J lost 4 bases. The CDR3 sequence is 15 residues long. The germline gives CDR1 LNHNV, CDR2 YYDKDF (reference sequence). The CDR3 sequence is CATSSRLAVGETQYF. In DNA form, the CDR3 reads TGTGCCACCAGCAGCAGACTAGCGGTAGGAGAGACCCAGTACTTC.

The chain carries TRBV7-2 and TRBJ2-3; 7 bases are a match to TRBD2. V dropped 3 bases and J dropped 2; count of bases not matched to a gene: 8. Germline loops: CDR1 SGHTA, CDR2 FQGNSA. The CDR3 sequence is 16 residues long. The CDR3 DNA follows: TGTGCCAGCAGCTTCCTCCCCGGGGGGTACACAGATACGCAGTATTTT. The encoded protein is CASSFLPGGYTDTQYF.

This sequence joins TRBV7-2 and TRBJ2-3; no definite D call. Germline CDR1 reads SGHTA; CDR2 reads FQGNSA. This CDR3 contains 11 residues. V gave up 5 bases and J gave up 10 bases, with 10 bases separating them. Written as DNA, the CDR3 is TGTGCCAGCAGCCTCACCGGGCCGCAGTATTTT. Amino acids: CASSLTGPQYF. Using reference TRBV7-2 and TRBJ2-3 for the parts outside the CDR3, the full variable domain is GAGVSQSPSNKVTEKGKDVELRCDPISGHTALYWYRQSLGQGLEFLIYFQGNSAPDKSGLPSDRFSAERTGGSVSTLTIQRTQQEDSAVYLCASSLTGPQYFGPGTRLTVL.

The V and J genes are TRBV11-3 and TRBJ2-5; D is perhaps TRBD2 (6 bases). The CDR3 loop spans 12 amino acids. With 5 bases removed from V and 4 bases from J, the gap between germline ends came to 8 bases. Germline V lookup: CDR1 SGHNT, CDR2 YENEEA. CDR3: CASSRAGETQYF. CDR3 sequence (DNA): TGTGCCAGCAGCCGAGCGGGAGAGACCCAGTACTTC.

In this sample, this clonotype turned up a few times. The V call is TRBV2, the J call TRBJ2-2; the match to TRBD2 covers 13 bases. With 6 bases clipped from V and 7 bases from J, the junction kept 8 bases outside the gene matches. CDR1 and CDR2 (germline): SNHLY, FYNNEI. There are 16 residues in the CDR3. CDR3 coding DNA: TGTGCCAGCAGCCCGGGACTAGCGGGGATGGGCGGGGAGCTGTTTTTT. It codes for CASSPGLAGMGGELFF.

V and J are TRBV7-9 and TRBJ2-5; D is possibly TRBD1 or TRBD2 (5 bases each). The V end was cut by 4 bases, the J end by 7 bases, with 22 bases between. Germline assignment: CDR1 SEHNR and CDR2 FQNEAQ (reference sequence). This CDR3 comprises 16 residues. The DNA for the CDR3 is TGTGCCAGCAGCTCTGTCGGGACCCGACTCATCCCGACCCAGTACTTC. It yields the protein CASSSVGTRLIPTQYF.

This clonotype was found once. This chain joins TRBV7-3 and TRBJ2-1; 9 bases fit TRBD2. The CDR3 is 16 amino acids. V lost 5 bases, J lost 2 bases, and 7 bases stayed unmatched. The germline V gene has CDR1 SGHTA and CDR2 FQGTGA. The CDR3 nucleotides read TGTGCCAGCAGCCGACTGGGCGGGAGGGCCTACAATGAGCAGTTCTTC. It codes for CASSRLGGRAYNEQFF.

In nucleotides, the CDR3 is TGTGCCAGCAGTGAGGGAACAGGGTACCGAAACACCATATATTTT. It encodes CASSEGTGYRNTIYF. V gene TRBV6-1 combines with J gene TRBJ1-3; possible D gene TRBD1, 6 bases. The CDR3 is 15 residues long. Per the germline V gene, CDR1 is MNHNS and CDR2 is SASEGT. V lost 3 bases and J 5 bases, leaving 14 bases between the germline ends.

The chain joins TRBV7-2 to TRBJ2-7; D remains unclear. CDR1 and CDR2 (germline): SGHTA, FQGNSA. The CDR3 has 11 amino acids. V was pared by 5 bases and J by 5 bases, with 7 bases between. The DNA of the CDR3 is TGTGCCAGCAGCCAAGGCGACGAGCAGTACTTC. Protein product: CASSQGDEQYF.

This chain joins TRBV7-2 and TRBJ2-1; TRBD1 agrees at 9 bases. Germline V gene sequence: CDR1 SGHTA, CDR2 FQGNSA. This CDR3 is built from 16 residues. V lost 5 bases and J lost 2; bases outside the gene matches: 7. CDR3 residues: CASSTTDRGTYNEQFF. DNA for the CDR3: TGTGCCAGCAGCACAACGGACAGGGGAACCTACAATGAGCAGTTCTTC.

The rearrangement joins TRBV4-2 to TRBJ1-2; TRBD1 agrees at 8 bases. The CDR3 extends over 15 amino acids. The germline gives CDR1 LGHNA, CDR2 YNFKEQ. Trimming at V came to 0 bases and at J to 9 bases, leaving 9 bases not matched to a gene. The CDR3 spells CASSQDAGQGRSYTF. The CDR3 DNA is TGTGCCAGCAGCCAAGACGCTGGACAGGGACGAAGCTACACCTTC.

The gene calls are TRBV12-3 or TRBV12-4 and TRBJ2-7; D gene unclear. V lost 5 bases and J 4 bases, leaving 6 bases between the germline ends. The CDR3 totals 11 residues. The DNA for the CDR3 is TGTGCCAGCAGTGCTGGTTACGAGCAGTACTTC. As protein: CASSAGYEQYF.

The CDR3 DNA is TGTGCCTGGAGTGTGGGACAGGGCAATCAGCCCCAGCATTTT. Translating it yields CAWSVGQGNQPQHF. The chain recombines TRBV30 with TRBJ1-5; TRBD1 aligns across 8 bases. The CDR3 runs 14 residues. V trimming: 0 bases; J trimming: 2 bases; junction bases outside the gene matches: 0. The germline gives CDR1 GTSNPN, CDR2 SVGIG (reference sequence).

This chain uses TRBV6-5 with TRBJ2-5, with a weak D call TRBD1 (6 bases). Trimming took 2 bases from V and 3 from J, leaving 19 bases between them. The CDR3 is 17 residues long. Germline V gene lookup returns CDR1 MNHEY and CDR2 SVGAGI. The CDR3 reads CASSYSKGEWGEETQYF. DNA of the CDR3: TGTGCCAGCAGTTACAGTAAGGGGGAATGGGGTGAAGAGACCCAGTACTTC.

The gene calls are TRBV7-3 and TRBJ2-3; a weak D match, TRBD2 (5 bases). V lost 5 bases to trimming and J lost 1 base, with 13 bases between them. Germline V lookup: CDR1 SGHTA, CDR2 FQGTGA. The CDR3 covers 15 residues. Written as DNA, the CDR3 is TGTGCCAGCAGCAGAGGAGGCTTCGGCACAGATACGCAGTATTTT. It specifies CASSRGGFGTDTQYF.

This clonotype was seen more than once but under ten times. The rearrangement joins TRBV20-1 to TRBJ2-1; 12 bases align to TRBD2. CDR1 is DFQATT and CDR2 is SNEGSKA in the germline V gene (reference sequence). This CDR3 is built from 14 residues. The trim removed 5 bases at V and 5 bases at J, leaving 4 bases unmatched. CDR3 DNA: TGCAGTGCTTGGGGACTAGCGGGCCACAATGAGCAGTTCTTC. It specifies CSAWGLAGHNEQFF.

The chain links TRBV7-8 to TRBJ1-1, with TRBD1 as a possible D gene (6 bases). Germline CDR1 reads SGHVS; CDR2 reads FQNEAQ. The CDR3 runs 15 residues. Trimming took off 5 bases at V and 3 bases at J, with 16 bases between the two ends. Written as DNA, the CDR3 is TGTGCCAGCAGCCGCCGAATGACAGGATACACTGAAGCTTTCTTT. It specifies CASSRRMTGYTEAFF.

The chain employs TRBV11-3 and TRBJ2-3; D is unresolved. Germline CDR1 is SGHNT and CDR2 is YENEEA. The germline V and J ends were trimmed by 5 bases and 3 bases, with 9 bases remaining between them. The length of the CDR3 is 13 residues. CDR3 sequence reads: CASSPNGTDTQYF. In DNA form, the CDR3 reads TGTGCCAGCAGCCCGAACGGGACAGATACGCAGTATTTT.